This T cell receptor (beta chain) is from a study of cytomegalovirus exposure and HLA in healthy donors. As concerns this clone: Antigen specificity is unknown.

Points from the study as a whole: Across donors, most TCRs were seen rarely, yet some public ones were widespread. An apparent linkage of common viral pathogens to several of the most significant clusters emerged in a later analysis. A reported reduction in N-insertions relative to the 666-donor mean was seen in an Asian-associated ancestry cluster in a later analysis. When a later analysis compared HLA-associated TCR beta chains with equally common others, the HLA-associated chains turned out to be more clonally expanded and to have lower generation probabilities.

V lost 3 bases and J lost 1, with 9 bases in between. The germline V gene encodes CDR1 MGHRA and CDR2 YSYEKL. This CDR3 has 15 residues. The PCR was carried out with 60 Vbeta primers and 13 Jbeta primers. TCRdb keeps only in-frame clones here, not all; method: immunoSEQ multiplex PCR. This table has over 100,000 clones, about 61% appearing once. Sequencing was performed on PBMCs. This sequence joins TRBV4-1 and TRBJ2-2; perhaps TRBD1 as D (5 bases). The receptor was derived from a woman under 40 in good health and CMV-seronegative. The CDR3 sequence is CASSQDTGNTGELFF. The CDR3 DNA follows: TGCGCCAGCAGCCAGGATACAGGGAACACCGGGGAGCTGTTTTTT.